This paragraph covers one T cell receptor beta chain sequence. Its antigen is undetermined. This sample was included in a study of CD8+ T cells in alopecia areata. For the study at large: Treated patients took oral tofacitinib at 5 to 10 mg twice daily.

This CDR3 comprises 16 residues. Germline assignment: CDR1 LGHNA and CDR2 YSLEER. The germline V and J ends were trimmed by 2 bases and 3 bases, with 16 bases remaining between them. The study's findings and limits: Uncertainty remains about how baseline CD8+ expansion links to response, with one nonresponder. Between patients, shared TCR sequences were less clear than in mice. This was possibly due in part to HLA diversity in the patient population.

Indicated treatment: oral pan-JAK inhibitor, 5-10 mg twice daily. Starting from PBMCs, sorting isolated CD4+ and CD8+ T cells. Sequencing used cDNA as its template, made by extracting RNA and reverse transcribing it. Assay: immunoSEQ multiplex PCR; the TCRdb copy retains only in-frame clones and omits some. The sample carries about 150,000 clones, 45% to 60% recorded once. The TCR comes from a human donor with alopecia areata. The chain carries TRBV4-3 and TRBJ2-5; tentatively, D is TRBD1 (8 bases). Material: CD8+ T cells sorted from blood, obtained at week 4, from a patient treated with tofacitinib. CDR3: CASSQLTGGVKETQYF. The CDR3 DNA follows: TGCGCCAGCAGCCAACTCACAGGGGGGGTAAAAGAGACCCAGTACTTC.